These T cell receptor beta chains were read from a single sample in a study of T-cell reconstitution after alpha-beta-depleted transplantation in children. From the PCR reads, TCRdb called clonotypes with MiXCR, one entry per CDR3 protein. The sample records 450,000 to 600,000 distinct CDR3 sequences, roughly 33% being singletons. This material consisted of PBMCs from the stem cell graft donor, taken from the stem cell graft. Receptors were obtained from a human donor who donated a stem cell graft to a child with aplastic anemia. Both conserved end residues are part of each CDR3. Fields, in order: CDR3 protein, D gene, J gene, V gene. D genes are given only for firm matches.

CASSPGTSRTDTQYF TRBD2 TRBJ2-3 TRBV19
CASALAGDSYNEQFF TRBD2 TRBJ2-1 TRBV5-4
CASSRGQGWTEAFF TRBD1 TRBJ1-1 TRBV7-9
CASSKPVYNSREWAPETQYF - TRBJ2-5 TRBV11-2
CASSYDRGLSGYTF TRBD1 TRBJ1-2 TRBV6-5
CSAPRQGRETQYF TRBD1 TRBJ2-5 TRBV20-1
CASRLDRGTYNEQFF TRBD1 TRBJ2-1 TRBV2
CASSPHRLILNEQFF - TRBJ2-1 TRBV11-2
CSVARASWQSSYNEQFF - TRBJ2-1 TRBV29-1
CASTNRASVNTGELFF - TRBJ2-2 TRBV6-1
CSAKGSAKNIQYF - TRBJ2-4 TRBV20-1
CASSSSPPAEQFF - TRBJ2-1 TRBV12-3/TRBV12-4
CASRMTGATSGSSYEQYF TRBD2 TRBJ2-7 TRBV19
CSVGGESGRIPGELFF TRBD2 TRBJ2-2 TRBV29-1
CASSPAEGYGYTF - TRBJ1-2 TRBV5-1
CASSYPTSHKAGGLYNEQFF TRBD2 TRBJ2-1 TRBV6-2/TRBV6-3
CASSFTATYEQYF - TRBJ2-7 TRBV7-2
CASSFGRMGTEAFF - TRBJ1-1 TRBV27
CAWARKLNTEAFF - TRBJ1-1 TRBV30
CASSRGSGSGANVLTF - TRBJ2-6 TRBV6-1
CSVDQRWSSYNEQFF - TRBJ2-1 TRBV29-1
CASSPPGQGSYGYTF TRBD1 TRBJ1-2 TRBV18
CASSPMVLAGGTGELFF TRBD2 TRBJ2-2 TRBV18
CAWSVWNSPLHF - TRBJ1-6 TRBV30
CAWTSTGPPSEAFF - TRBJ1-1 TRBV30
CASSWLAGGGEQYF TRBD2 TRBJ2-7 TRBV27